This T cell receptor (beta chain) was sequenced in a study of blood T cell repertoires in COVID-19. Study as a whole: T cells, B-cell-depleted T cells, or PBMCs supplied cDNA or gDNA.

Only in-frame clones appear in the TCRdb table, and some are missing; sequencing was by immunoSEQ multiplex PCR. The sample has approximately 280,000 clones, 80% to 90% seen once. The V end was cut by 7 bases, the J end by 10 bases, with 15 bases between. Germline V gives CDR1 SGHVS, CDR2 FQNEAQ. CDR3 length: 12 amino acids. The specimen sequenced was peripheral blood. This TCR derives from a woman between 65 and 79 years old with acute or convalescent COVID-19. The chain is built from TRBV7-8 and TRBJ2-3, with D possibly matching TRBD2 (6 bases). CDR3 sequence (DNA): TGTGCCAGCACCCCACTCGGGGGAGCGCAGTATTTT. Protein sequence: CASTPLGGAQYF.